The 28 T cell receptor beta chains presented below share a single source sample, sequenced in a study of T cells in Graves' hyperthyroidism and ophthalmopathy. Amplification targeted TCR beta CDR3 regions from RNA transcripts. The HTBI set primed first-round TCR CDR3 RT-PCR. TCRdb independently ran MiXCR on the multiplex PCR reads; one entry per CDR3 protein. The sample yields roughly 720,000 distinct CDR3 sequences, around 15% seen once. Sequenced sample: blood. The receptors here all came from a man in his forties or fifties with Graves' hyperthyroidism.

This clonotype was detected many times. The rearrangement joins TRBV6-5 to TRBJ2-7; a weak D match, TRBD2 (6 bases). Germline assignment: CDR1 MNHEY and CDR2 SVGAGI. The length of the CDR3 is 15 residues. Trimming left V 0 bases short and J 2 bases short, with 11 bases between. The chain's CDR3 is CASSYSSGRTYEQYF. DNA for the CDR3: TGTGCCAGCAGTTACTCAAGCGGGCGAACCTACGAGCAGTACTTC.

Ten or more counts support this clonotype. This sequence joins TRBV28 and TRBJ1-4, with TRBD1 as a possible D gene (6 bases). The CDR3 is 16 residues long. Trimming took 5 bases from V and 7 from J, leaving 20 bases between them. Per germline, CDR1 MDHEN and CDR2 SYDVKM. CDR3 sequence: CASSRTDTTEIEKLFF. The CDR3 DNA reads TGTGCCAGCAGTAGGACAGATACCACCGAGATTGAAAAACTGTTTTTT.

About this clonotype itself: A junction boundary mismatches the germline segment, possibly from a read error. The V call is TRBV4-1, the J call TRBJ1-4; TRBD1 aligns across 10 bases. Germline V lookup: CDR1 MGHRA, CDR2 YSYEKL. The CDR3 is 14 residues long. CDR3 amino acids: CASSNRDRGEKLSF. CDR3 nucleotide sequence: TGCGCCAGCAGCAACCGGGACAGGGGAGAAAAACTGTCTTTT.

This clonotype was detected many times. The V and J genes are TRBV5-1 and TRBJ2-7; D is unclear. The germline gives CDR1 SGHRS, CDR2 YFSETQ. The ends were cut back, 6 bases at V and 5 bases at J, with 21 bases in the middle. The CDR3 sequence is 15 residues long. DNA of the CDR3: TGCGCCAGCAACATGGGTAGGATCGATGGGGACGAGCAGTACTTC. Residues: CASNMGRIDGDEQYF.

This clonotype was seen repeatedly, ten times or more. The chain combines TRBV11-2 with TRBJ1-6, with a weak D call TRBD1 (6 bases). The CDR3 extends over 14 amino acids. Germline lookup yields CDR1 SGHAT and CDR2 FQNNGV. V was cut by 0 bases and J by 8 bases, with 8 bases left in between. DNA for the CDR3: TGTGCCAGCAGCTTAGACGGGGGGCATTCACCCCTCCACTTT. Translating it yields CASSLDGGHSPLHF.

This clonotype has just a few counts. This sequence joins TRBV27 and TRBJ2-7; 10 bases are shared with TRBD2. From germline, CDR1 is MNHEY and CDR2 SMNVEV (reference sequence). The CDR3 runs 14 residues. V shed 5 bases, J shed 6 bases, and the junction held 7 bases outside the gene matches. This CDR3 reads CASSPLAGWGEQYF. The CDR3 DNA reads TGTGCCAGCAGTCCACTAGCGGGATGGGGCGAGCAGTACTTC.

Many counts were recorded for this clonotype. V gene TRBV5-1 combines with J gene TRBJ2-7; 9 bases map to TRBD1. V lost 0 bases to trimming and J lost 2 bases; unmatched junction nucleotides: 3. The germline V gene has CDR1 SGHRS and CDR2 YFSETQ. The CDR3 spans 15 residues. CDR3 bases: TGCGCCAGCAGCTTGGATTGGACAGGGGCCTACGAGCAGTACTTC. The encoded protein is CASSLDWTGAYEQYF.

The table lists this clonotype with many counts. The chain uses TRBV27 and TRBJ2-2, with TRBD2 matching 12 bases. Trimming cost V 5 bases and J 5 bases; bases outside gene matches: 6. The CDR3 consists of 16 residues. Germline lookup yields CDR1 MNHEY and CDR2 SMNVEV (reference sequence). In DNA, the CDR3 is TGTGCCAGCAGTAAGACTAGCGGGAGTTTTACCGGGGAGCTGTTTTTT. It encodes CASSKTSGSFTGELFF.

This clonotype was seen more than once but under ten times. The chain carries TRBV5-1 and TRBJ2-5; 7 bases map to TRBD1. The CDR3 consists of 15 residues. CDR1 is SGHRS and CDR2 is YFSETQ in the germline V gene. Trimming removed 3 bases from V and 2 bases from J; junction bases left unmatched: 7. The CDR3 DNA reads TGCGCCAGCAGCTGGGGGACAGCGTTACAAGAGACCCAGTACTTC. Protein: CASSWGTALQETQYF.

This clonotype was counted a few times. V and J are TRBV4-3 and TRBJ2-3; 10 bases are shared with TRBD1. There are 14 residues in the CDR3. Losses at the gene ends were 5 bases for V and 5 bases for J; bases not matched to a gene: 4. Germline CDR1 LGHNA, CDR2 YSLEER. Written as DNA, the CDR3 is TGCGCCAGCAGCTCGCGGACAGGGGGAGATACGCAGTATTTT. Translated: CASSSRTGGDTQYF.

This clonotype was recorded at least ten times. The chain couples TRBV10-2 to TRBJ2-7; D gene unclear. The CDR3 is 14 amino acids. V lost 4 bases and J lost 3, with 13 bases in between. Germline V gene sequence: CDR1 WSHSY, CDR2 SAAADI. CDR3 nucleotides: TGCGCCAGCAGTGGCATAGCTAAAGGCTACGAGCAGTACTTC. Protein product: CASSGIAKGYEQYF.

This clonotype was observed a few times. V is TRBV12-3 or TRBV12-4 and J is TRBJ1-3; 9 bases match TRBD1. The CDR3 has 14 amino acids. Losses at the gene ends were 6 bases for V and 1 base for J; bases not matched to a gene: 1. CDR3 sequence reads: CASRTGGSGNTIYF. The CDR3 DNA follows: TGTGCCAGCAGGACAGGGGGATCTGGAAACACCATATATTTT.

This clonotype occurred many times. The chain couples TRBV28 to TRBJ1-5, with a possible D match to TRBD1 (6 bases). Germline CDR1 and CDR2: MDHEN and SYDVKM. V was pared by 7 bases and J by 0 bases, with 13 bases between. This CDR3 spans 15 amino acids. CDR3 in DNA: TGTGCCAGCAACTCCCAGGGGATTAGCAATCAGCCCCAGCATTTT. This codes for CASNSQGISNQPQHF. Variable domain in full (rest from reference TRBV28 and TRBJ1-5): DVKVTQSSRYLVKRTGEKVFLECVQDMDHENMFWYRQDPGLGLRLIYFSYDVKMKEKGDIPEGYSVSREKKERFSLILESASTNQTSMYLCASNSQGISNQPQHFGDGTRLSIL.

This clonotype has a handful of counts. The rearrangement links TRBV18 to TRBJ1-5; D is uncertain. CDR1 is KGHSH and CDR2 is LQKENI in the germline V gene. CDR3 length: 17 amino acids. V was shortened by 0 bases and J by 3 bases, with 15 bases between the two germline ends. The CDR3 region is CASSPPFDLEYNQPQHF. CDR3 DNA: TGTGCCAGCTCACCACCGTTCGATTTAGAATACAATCAGCCCCAGCATTTT.

This clonotype has only one observation. This sequence joins TRBV19 and TRBJ1-5; no definite D call. This CDR3 contains 14 residues. CDR1 is LNHDA, CDR2 SQIVND, per germline (reference sequence). V lost 11 bases and J lost 0, with 14 bases in between. The CDR3 DNA is TGTGCCTGCAGCCAGGACCATAGCAATCAGCCCCAGCATTTT. This translates into CACSQDHSNQPQHF.

CDR3 coding DNA: TGTGCCAGCAGCCAACGAGGCGCTTCGAACACCGGGGAGCTGTTTTTT. Its protein product is CASSQRGASNTGELFF. The rearrangement joins TRBV7-6 to TRBJ2-2; no firm D call. CDR3 length equals 16 residues. Germline-derived CDR1 and CDR2 are SGHVS and FNYEAQ. V dropped 5 bases and J dropped 0 bases, with 13 bases sitting between them.

This clonotype came up a few times. This chain links TRBV20-1 with TRBJ1-5, with D uncertain. Germline-derived CDR1 and CDR2 are DFQATT and SNEGSKA (reference sequence). V lost 5 bases and J lost 7, with 15 bases in between. This CDR3 is built from 13 residues. The CDR3 DNA reads TGCAGTGCTGCCCAGGATGCAGAACAGCCCCAGCATTTT. Amino acid sequence: CSAAQDAEQPQHF.

Only a few counts were recorded for this clonotype. This CDR3 is CAWSTGVQNTIYF. The DNA of the CDR3 is TGTGCCTGGAGTACCGGGGTCCAAAACACCATATATTTT. The chain employs TRBV30 and TRBJ1-3; D is undetermined. CDR3 length: 13 amino acids. V dropped 2 bases and J dropped 6 bases, with 11 bases sitting between them. Germline V gives CDR1 GTSNPN, CDR2 SVGIG (reference sequence).

This clonotype was seen many times. The V and J genes are TRBV10-3 and TRBJ2-5; D is uncertain. CDR3 length: 12 residues. V was shortened by 8 bases and J by 2 bases, with 9 bases between the two germline ends. The germline gives CDR1 ENHRY, CDR2 SYGVKD. CDR3 DNA sequence: TGTGCCATCCTCAAGAGGCAAGAGACCCAGTACTTC. Encoded protein: CAILKRQETQYF.

This clonotype occurred many times. The chain carries TRBV27 and TRBJ1-2, with TRBD1 identical over 7 bases. The trim removed 2 bases at V and 7 bases at J, leaving 7 bases unmatched. Germline V gene data show CDR1 as MNHEY and CDR2 as SMNVEV (reference sequence). The CDR3 runs 14 residues. In DNA form, the CDR3 reads TGTGCCAGCAGTTTAGGGACAGTGGGAGGTGGCTACACCTTC. This codes for CASSLGTVGGGYTF.

Concerning this clonotype: This may be a read error: a much more frequent sequence differs by one nucleotide. This rearrangement joins TRBV6-1 to TRBJ2-1, with D perhaps matching TRBD1 or TRBD2 (5 bases each). Germline CDR1 is MNHNS and CDR2 is SASEGT. The V gene lost 4 bases and the J gene lost 5 bases, with 15 bases spanning the gap. The CDR3 is 15 residues long. Written as DNA, the CDR3 is TGTGCCAGCAGTGGTTCGGGGACCCCCCACAATGAGCAGTTCTTC. It is translated as CASSGSGTPHNEQFF.

The sample holds many counts of this clonotype. V and J are TRBV13 and TRBJ1-2; D unresolved. CDR3 length: 14 residues. Trimming shortened V by 4 bases and J by 2 bases, and 11 bases separated the two germline ends. The V gene's germline CDR1 is PRHDT and CDR2 FYEKMQ (reference sequence). In DNA, the CDR3 is TGTGCCAGCAGCTACGGACTCGCCAACTATGGCTACACCTTC. This codes for CASSYGLANYGYTF.

The V gene is TRBV27, the J gene TRBJ2-7; D is possibly TRBD1 or TRBD2 (5 bases each). CDR3 size: 15 residues. Germline V CDR1 and CDR2: MNHEY, SMNVEV (reference sequence). V was pared by 2 bases and J by 5 bases, with 16 bases between. This CDR3 is CASSLMQGVNHEQYF. The CDR3 DNA reads as TGTGCCAGCAGTTTAATGCAGGGAGTAAACCACGAGCAGTACTTC.

V usage is TRBV27 and J usage is TRBJ2-1, with 9 bases aligning to TRBD2. Trimming cost V 0 bases and J 7 bases; bases outside gene matches: 7. The CDR3 is 16 amino acids. Germline-derived CDR1 and CDR2 are MNHEY and SMNVEV (reference sequence). The CDR3 spells CASSLSSGRGKNEQFF. In DNA form, the CDR3 reads TGTGCCAGCAGTTTATCTAGCGGGAGAGGAAAAAATGAGCAGTTCTTC.

This clonotype came up a few times. The chain has TRBV5-8 and TRBJ2-1; 7 nucleotides match TRBD2. Germline CDR1 SGHTS, CDR2 YDEGEE. The J segment lost 2 bases and the V segment lost 6 bases, leaving 8 bases of the junction unmatched. The CDR3 sequence is 15 residues long. CDR3 residues: CASTITGGTYNEQFF. CDR3 nucleotide sequence: TGTGCCAGCACGATAACGGGAGGAACCTACAATGAGCAGTTCTTC.

This clonotype occurred many times. The chain recombines TRBV27 with TRBJ2-1; 8 bases are a match to TRBD2. Germline V gene sequence: CDR1 MNHEY, CDR2 SMNVEV (reference sequence). With V trimmed by 6 bases and J by 4 bases, 8 bases remained unmatched. The CDR3 totals 15 residues. The CDR3 reads CASRASGSLYNEQFF. CDR3 nucleotide sequence: TGTGCCAGCAGAGCTAGCGGGTCCCTTTACAATGAGCAGTTCTTC.

A remark on this clonotype: The CDR3 carries no conserved terminal phenylalanine or tryptophan, so it likely arises from a read error. The V and J genes are TRBV11-1 and TRBJ1-1, with 7 bases that match TRBD1. V lost 5 bases, J lost 4 bases, and 7 bases stayed unmatched. CDR3 size: 14 residues. Germline CDR1 reads SGHAT; CDR2 reads FQDESV (reference sequence). CDR3 nucleotide sequence: TGTGCCAGCAGCCTACTACAGGGGTCCACTGAAGCTTTCTTA. This encodes CASSLLQGSTEAFL.

The genes are TRBV19 and TRBJ2-2; no reliable D call. CDR3 length equals 13 residues. CDR1 and CDR2 (germline): LNHDA, SQIVND (reference sequence). V was pared by 4 bases and J by 6 bases, with 9 bases between. The CDR3 DNA follows: TGTGCCAGTAGTAAAGCCCGGGCCGGGGAGCTGTTTTTT. Protein product: CASSKARAGELFF.